This paragraph covers one T cell receptor beta chain sequence. The sample contains more than one DNA sequence encoding this CDR3. This CDR3 is built from 12 residues. V lost 6 bases to trimming and J lost 1 base, with 6 bases between them. Germline V CDR1 and CDR2: LNHDA, SQIVND (reference sequence). The sample belongs to a study of blood T cell repertoires in COVID-19. This table comes from immunoSEQ multiplex PCR, and its TCRdb copy is limited to in-frame clones, with some not included. The data contain 60,000 to 90,000 clones, 84% of them singletons. The sequence derives from a man in his forties or fifties with acute or convalescent COVID-19. The rearrangement links TRBV19 to TRBJ1-1, with D tentatively TRBD1 (5 bases). The sequenced material came from peripheral blood. CDR3 sequence (DNA): TGTGCCAGTAGAACAGGGAACACTGAAGCTTTCTTT. Its protein product is CASRTGNTEAFF.